Listed here is a single TCR beta chain. This specimen comes from a study of cytomegalovirus exposure and HLA in healthy donors. Between the trimmed V and J ends, which lost 4 bases and 4 bases, there was a span of 11 bases. This CDR3 is built from 14 residues. The V gene's germline CDR1 is MNHNY and CDR2 SVGAGI (reference sequence). With 60 Vbeta and 13 Jbeta primers, the PCR was carried out. The assay was immunoSEQ multiplex PCR, and TCRdb's table has in-frame clones only and misses some. Among 210,000 or so clones listed, around 80% were seen once. The sequencing sample was made of PBMCs. The sequence came from a boy between 5 and 17 years old in good health and CMV-seronegative. The chain joins TRBV6-6 to TRBJ1-3, with a tentative D call TRBD1 (6 bases). The CDR3 sequence: CASSFGTIGNTIYF. The CDR3 bases are TGTGCCAGCAGTTTCGGGACAATAGGAAACACCATATATTTT.